The 5 T cell receptor beta chains below come from one sample, sequenced in a study of blood T cells in healthy people across ages. For the second PCR, which ran for about 7 to 12 cycles, a sample-barcoded 5' primer and a J-beta primer mix were used. TCRdb re-analysed the 5' RACE reads in MiXCR, keeping a single row per CDR3 protein. The repertoire has around 1,500,000 distinct CDR3 sequences, around two fifths of them found once; the top ten carry 7.9%. The sample taken for sequencing was blood. These receptors originate from a woman in her late teens or twenties in good health.

This clonotype was counted between two and nine times. J is TRBJ1-2 and V is TRBV20-1; D uncertain. The CDR3 totals 13 residues. Trimming left V 3 bases short and J 1 base short, with 9 bases between. Germline values: CDR1 DFQATT, CDR2 SNEGSKA (reference sequence). CDR3 residues: CSASGRLNYGYTF. DNA of the CDR3: TGCAGTGCTAGCGGCAGACTTAACTATGGCTACACCTTC.

V usage is TRBV12-3 or TRBV12-4 and J usage is TRBJ2-3, with D possibly being TRBD2 (6 bases). Trimming removed 1 base at V and 2 bases at J, with 13 bases between. This CDR3 comprises 16 residues. The CDR3, as DNA: TGTGCCAGCAGTTTAGGGGCTAGCGTCGTCACAGATACGCAGTATTTT. It yields the protein CASSLGASVVTDTQYF.

This clonotype was recorded a few times. The V gene is TRBV24-1, the J gene TRBJ2-5; 7 nucleotides agree with TRBD2. V dropped 4 bases and J dropped 11; count of bases not matched to a gene: 9. The CDR3 runs to 13 residues. Germline V gives CDR1 KGHDR, CDR2 SFDVKD. DNA for the CDR3: TGTGCCACCAGTGACGGGAGGTCGTGGGAGCAGTACTTC. Residues: CATSDGRSWEQYF.

The rearrangement uses TRBV11-2 and TRBJ2-1; 7 positions agree with TRBD1. The CDR3 sequence is 15 residues long. CDR1 SGHAT and CDR2 FQNNGV come from the germline V gene. V was pared by 4 bases and J by 2 bases, with 5 bases of the junction left unmatched. For the CDR3, the DNA is TGTGCCAGCAGCTCCCCAGGGACAGCCTACAATGAGCAGTTCTTC. Translation gives CASSSPGTAYNEQFF. Full variable domain (missing parts from reference TRBV11-2 and TRBJ2-1): EAGVAQSPRYKIIEKRQSVAFWCNPISGHATLYWYQQILGQGPKLLIQFQNNGVVDDSQLPKDRFSAERLKGVDSTLKIQPAKLEDSAVYLCASSSPGTAYNEQFFGPGTRLTVL.

V and J are TRBV20-1 and TRBJ2-3; 10 bases agree with TRBD2. Trimming removed 6 bases from V and 1 base from J; junction bases left unmatched: 7. The CDR3 runs to 15 residues. Germline CDR1 is DFQATT and CDR2 is SNEGSKA (reference sequence). In nucleotides, the CDR3 is TGCAGTGCCACTAGGAGCGGGGGGGGCACAGATACGCAGTATTTT. It yields the protein CSATRSGGGTDTQYF.